A selection of T cell receptor beta chains follows, all from one sample in a study of memory CD4+ T cells and cytomegalovirus serostatus. Sequencing used immunoSEQ multiplex PCR; TCRdb keeps in-frame clones, though not all of them. Of around 45,000 clones detected, more than 65% appear once; the ten largest clones hold about 2.1%. Sequences were obtained from memory CD4+ T cells from blood. These receptors originate from an adult in good health and CMV-seronegative. The CDR3 runs from the conserved cysteine through the conserved F or W. Fields, in order: V gene, D gene, clone size, J gene, CDR3 protein, CDR3 DNA. D genes are given only for firm matches. Rows give clone size only sometimes, using once, few, many, or a class for an expanded clone.

>TRBV30|-|-|TRBJ1-2
CAWSVRGADGYTF
TGTGCCTGGAGTGTACGGGGGGCGGATGGCTACACCTTC
>TRBV19|-|once|TRBJ1-2
CASSQVPAYGYTF
TGTGCCAGTAGTCAGGTCCCCGCCTATGGCTACACCTTC
>TRBV2|-|-|TRBJ1-6
CASHRADNSPLHF
TGTGCCAGCCATAGGGCGGATAATTCACCCCTCCACTTT
>TRBV28|TRBD2|-|TRBJ2-7
CASYSGGAYEQYF
TGTGCCAGCTATAGCGGGGGGGCCTACGAGCAGTACTTC
>TRBV10-3|TRBD2|-|TRBJ2-1
CAISELTSGGHFFYNEQFF
TGTGCCATCAGTGAATTGACTAGCGGGGGGCATTTCTTTTACAATGAGCAGTTCTTC
>TRBV30|-|-|TRBJ1-1
CAWGLSGANFF
TGTGCCTGGGGCCTATCTGGGGCTAATTTCTTT
>TRBV6-1|TRBD1|-|TRBJ1-4
CASSGSDRGLEKLFF
TGTGCCAGCAGTGGCTCGGACAGGGGGCTAGAAAAACTGTTTTTT
>TRBV19|-|few|TRBJ1-2
CASSSPGRTIYGYTF
TGTGCCAGTAGTTCCCCGGGACGAACCATCTATGGCTACACCTTC
>TRBV5-1|-|-|TRBJ2-7
CASRMDSSSYEQYF
TGCGCCAGCAGGATGGACAGTAGCTCCTACGAGCAGTACTTC
>TRBV18|TRBD1|-|TRBJ1-1
CASSRSGGRNTEAFF
TGTGCCAGCTCACGCTCAGGGGGCCGGAACACTGAAGCTTTCTTT
>TRBV5-1|-|-|TRBJ2-3
CASSLRGSSTDTQYF
TGCGCCAGCAGCTTGCGGGGGTCTAGCACAGATACGCAGTATTTT
>TRBV7-2|-|-|TRBJ1-1
CASSSLRGAEAFF
TGTGCCAGCAGCTCGCTAAGGGGCGCTGAAGCTTTCTTT
>TRBV6-6|-|-|TRBJ1-2
CASSKQTRDNSYTF
TGTGCCAGCAGTAAACAAACCCGGGACAACTCTTACACCTTC
>TRBV18|-|-|TRBJ1-4
CASSPSDEKLFF
TGTGCCAGCTCACCCTCGGATGAAAAACTGTTTTTT
>TRBV11-3|-|-|TRBJ1-1
CASSRRGAAFF
TGTGCCAGCAGCAGGCGGGGGGCAGCTTTCTTT
>TRBV29-1|TRBD2|-|TRBJ2-3
CSVEAGTSGRYTQYF
TGCAGCGTTGAGGCCGGGACTAGCGGGAGGTATACGCAGTATTTT
>TRBV7-6|TRBD1|-|TRBJ1-3
CASSLGQGRSGNTIYF
TGTGCCAGCAGCTTAGGACAGGGGCGCTCTGGAAACACCATATATTTT
>TRBV7-9|-|-|TRBJ2-7
CASTLSRGEQYF
TGTGCCAGCACCCTATCGAGGGGCGAGCAGTACTTC
>TRBV10-3|-|-|TRBJ1-4
CAISESGANEKLFF
TGTGCCATCAGTGAGTCAGGGGCTAATGAAAAACTGTTTTTT
>TRBV6-5|-|-|TRBJ1-4
CASSYGGGANEKLFF
TGTGCCAGCAGTTACGGTGGGGGGGCTAATGAAAAACTGTTTTTT
>TRBV7-8|-|-|TRBJ1-1
CASSLEVNKNTEAFF
TGTGCCAGCAGCTTGGAGGTGAATAAGAACACTGAAGCTTTCTTT
>TRBV7-2|-|-|TRBJ1-1
CASSLRGGGTEAFF
TGTGCCAGCAGCTTGCGAGGGGGGGGCACTGAAGCTTTCTTT
>TRBV7-8|-|-|TRBJ1-1
CASSGRLNTEAFF
TGTGCCAGCAGCGGCCGGCTGAACACTGAAGCTTTCTTT
>TRBV2|-|-|TRBJ2-2
CASVREHTGELFF
TGTGCCAGCGTCCGGGAACACACCGGGGAGCTGTTTTTT
>TRBV4-2|-|-|TRBJ1-1
CASSRNMGTEAFF
TGTGCCAGCAGCCGAAACATGGGGACTGAAGCTTTCTTT
>TRBV11-2|-|-|TRBJ1-1
CASSLVGGLNTEAFF
TGTGCCAGCAGCTTAGTAGGAGGTTTGAACACTGAAGCTTTCTTT
>TRBV4-2|-|-|TRBJ1-1
CASSQDFGHSPEAFF
TGTGCCAGCAGCCAAGATTTCGGCCATTCCCCTGAAGCTTTCTTT
>TRBV5-1|-|-|TRBJ1-6
CASSYGTVYNSPLHF
TGCGCCAGCAGCTACGGGACGGTCTATAATTCACCCCTCCACTTT
>TRBV11-3|TRBD1|few|TRBJ2-7
CASSWDSSYEQYF
TGTGCCAGCAGCTGGGACAGCTCCTACGAGCAGTACTTC
>TRBV28|TRBD1|-|TRBJ2-2
CASRGTGLDTGELFF
TGTGCCAGCAGAGGGACAGGGTTGGACACCGGGGAGCTGTTTTTT
>TRBV29-1|-|-|TRBJ1-1
CSVGRANTEAFF
TGCAGCGTTGGCAGGGCGAACACTGAAGCTTTCTTT
>TRBV20-1|-|-|TRBJ1-1
CSARGDTEAFF
TGCAGTGCTAGAGGGGACACTGAAGCTTTCTTT
>TRBV6-1|TRBD2|few|TRBJ2-7
CASSEPRGGFPYEQYF
TGTGCCAGCAGTGAACCCCGGGGGGGATTCCCTTACGAGCAGTACTTC
>TRBV30|-|medium-sized|TRBJ1-1
CAWSRGASEWGESSEAFF
TGTGCCTGGAGCCGGGGCGCGTCGGAATGGGGAGAATCTTCTGAAGCTTTCTTT
>TRBV7-3|-|once|TRBJ1-1
CASSSTVNTEAFF
TGTGCCAGCAGCTCGACAGTGAACACTGAAGCTTTCTTT